This is a list of T cell receptor beta chains from one sample in a study of shared clonotypes between healthy human individuals. The repertoire was sequenced with immunoSEQ multiplex PCR; TCRdb's copy has only in-frame clones and lacks some. The data contain about 2.3 million clones, around 90% of them singletons. Material: naive CD4+ T cells from PBMCs. The receptors shown here come from a man younger than 35 in good health. Some clones in this sample may be carry-over from other donors' samples. CDR3s leave out the opening cysteine and the closing phenylalanine or tryptophan. The order of the fields is J gene, V gene, CDR3 protein.

TRBJ2-2	TRBV5-1	ASSLEQTSGSTGELF
TRBJ2-3	TRBV2	ASSEKGEVTDTQY
TRBJ1-1	TRBV19	ASSIGRGVKKAF
TRBJ2-4	TRBV9	ASSGGASRRDKNIQY
TRBJ2-7	TRBV18	ASSPPGVPYEQY
TRBJ1-1	TRBV5-5	ASSLLSPWTGTEAF
TRBJ1-1	TRBV28	ASSDDRDNTEAF
TRBJ1-5	TRBV19	ASGILRDRVRNQPQH
TRBJ1-2	TRBV4-1	ASSLDGTGIGSVSYT
TRBJ2-7	TRBV10-1	ASSEGSLSSYEQY
TRBJ1-1	TRBV5-4	ASSQRDRGETEAF
TRBJ1-2	TRBV28	ASSLRQLYGSGYT
TRBJ2-7	TRBV15	ATNLGLAGIDEQY
TRBJ1-3	TRBV28	ASSLWQGTAIY
TRBJ1-1	TRBV5-1	ASSLVGTGMNTEAF
TRBJ1-4	TRBV19	ASRISGLLTSTNEKLF
TRBJ1-1	TRBV7-9	ASSLGIGGFNTEAF
TRBJ2-7	TRBV6-1	ASSERFGQAFYEQY
TRBJ2-7	TRBV19	ASGNRDRGSYEQY
TRBJ2-5	TRBV5-1	ASSLLGQGETQY
TRBJ1-2	TRBV18	ASSPEGPPGGYT
TRBJ2-7	TRBV7-9	ASSSGRGTGGPQY
TRBJ2-2	TRBV5-1	ASSLAPESGSGELF
TRBJ1-3	TRBV28	ASSFGLGNTIY
TRBJ2-7	TRBV2	ASSAGTGGGFYEQY
TRBJ1-2	TRBV28	ASSLADPIQGNGYT
TRBJ1-2	TRBV4-2	ASSQSPGQGNGYT
TRBJ1-5	TRBV2	ASRTEYNQPQH
TRBJ1-4	TRBV5-1	ASSLSTSGKLF
TRBJ2-7	TRBV11-3	ASSPGTRGDEQY
TRBJ2-7	TRBV30	AWSAQKFRVSYEQY